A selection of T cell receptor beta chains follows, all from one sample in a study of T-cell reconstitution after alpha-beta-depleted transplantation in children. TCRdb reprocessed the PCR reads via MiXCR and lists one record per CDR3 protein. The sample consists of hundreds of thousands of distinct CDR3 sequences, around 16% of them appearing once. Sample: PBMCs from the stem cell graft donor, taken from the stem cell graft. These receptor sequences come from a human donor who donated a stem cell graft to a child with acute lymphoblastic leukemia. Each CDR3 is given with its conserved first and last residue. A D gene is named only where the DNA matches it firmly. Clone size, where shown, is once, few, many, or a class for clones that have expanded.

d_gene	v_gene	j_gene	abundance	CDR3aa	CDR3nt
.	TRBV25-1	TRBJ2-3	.	CASSESPGGLADTQYF	TGTGCCAGCAGTGAATCCCCCGGGGGATTGGCAGATACGCAGTATTTT
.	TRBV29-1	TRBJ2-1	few	CSVPPTEGSSYNEQFF	TGCAGCGTCCCCCCTACGGAGGGTAGCTCCTACAATGAGCAGTTCTTC
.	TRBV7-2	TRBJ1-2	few	CASSYLLGYGYTF	TGTGCCAGCAGCTATTTACTAGGCTATGGCTACACCTTC
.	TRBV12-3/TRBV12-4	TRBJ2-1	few	CASSLVLTLGQFF	TGTGCCAGCAGTTTAGTACTTACCCTCGGCCAGTTCTTC
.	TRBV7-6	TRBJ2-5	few	CASSLLVSVGVRETQYF	TGTGCCAGCAGCTTATTAGTGAGCGTTGGGGTTCGAGAGACCCAGTACTTC
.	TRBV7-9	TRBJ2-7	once	CASSFVRQALYEQYF	TGTGCCAGCAGCTTTGTCAGGCAGGCACTCTACGAGCAGTACTTC
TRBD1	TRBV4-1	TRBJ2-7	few	CASSIPGQGMGEQYF	TGCGCCAGCAGTATACCGGGACAGGGGATGGGCGAGCAGTACTTC
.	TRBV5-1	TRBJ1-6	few	CASSTLLRAIEDSPLHF	TGCGCCAGCAGCACTCTCCTACGGGCCATTGAGGATTCACCCCTCCACTTT
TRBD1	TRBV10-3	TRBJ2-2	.	CAIRGTGGTGELFF	TGTGCCATCAGAGGGACAGGGGGCACCGGGGAGCTGTTTTTT
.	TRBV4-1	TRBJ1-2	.	CASSQAWQGRRLDYGYTF	TGCGCCAGCAGCCAAGCATGGCAGGGGCGCAGGTTGGACTATGGCTACACCTTC
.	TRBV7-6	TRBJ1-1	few	CASSFLEEGTEAFF	TGTGCCAGCAGCTTTTTAGAGGAGGGCACTGAAGCTTTCTTT
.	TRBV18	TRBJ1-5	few	CASSPEARGDFAPQHF	TGTGCCAGCTCACCAGAGGCCCGGGGGGACTTTGCGCCCCAGCATTTT
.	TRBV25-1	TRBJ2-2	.	CASSDNRQVGELFF	TGTGCCAGCAGTGACAACCGACAGGTTGGGGAGCTGTTTTTT
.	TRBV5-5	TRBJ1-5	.	CASSLERDKPQHF	TGTGCCAGCAGCCTAGAGCGGGATAAGCCCCAGCATTTT
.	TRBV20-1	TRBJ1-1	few	CSARGPTGFGAFF	TGCAGTGCTAGAGGCCCAACAGGGTTTGGAGCTTTCTTT
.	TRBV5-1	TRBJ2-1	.	CASSLGTAPSYNEQFF	TGCGCCAGCAGCTTGGGGACGGCACCCTCCTACAATGAGCAGTTCTTC
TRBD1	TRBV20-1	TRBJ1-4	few	CSARVPGQATNEKLFF	TGCAGTGCTAGAGTCCCGGGACAGGCAACTAATGAAAAACTGTTTTTT
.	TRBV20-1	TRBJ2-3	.	CSASGCAECTDTQYF	TGCAGTGCTAGTGGTTGCGCGGAGTGCACAGATACGCAGTATTTT
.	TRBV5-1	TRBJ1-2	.	CASSLAAGAYYGYTF	TGCGCCAGCAGCTTAGCAGCAGGGGCGTACTATGGCTACACCTTC
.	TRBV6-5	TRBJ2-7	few	CASSLTGIEQYF	TGTGCCAGCAGCCTAACAGGGATCGAGCAGTACTTC
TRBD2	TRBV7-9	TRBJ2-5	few	CASSTRGVETQYF	TGTGCCAGCAGCACCCGGGGGGTAGAGACCCAGTACTTC
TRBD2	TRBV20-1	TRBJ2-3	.	CSARAGGSGRADTQYF	TGCAGTGCTAGAGCGGGAGGGAGCGGGAGAGCAGATACGCAGTATTTT
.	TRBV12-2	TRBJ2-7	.	CASRPNGTVIPYEQYF	TGTGCAAGTCGCCCCAACGGGACAGTCATCCCGTACGAGCAGTACTTC
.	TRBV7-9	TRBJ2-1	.	CASSSGLARNNEQFF	TGTGCCAGCAGCTCCGGTCTAGCGAGAAACAATGAGCAGTTCTTC
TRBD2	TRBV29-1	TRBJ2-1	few	CSVEFRLAEYNEQFF	TGCAGCGTTGAATTCCGCCTAGCGGAATACAATGAGCAGTTCTTC
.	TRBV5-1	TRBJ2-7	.	CASSWGDREQYF	TGCGCCAGCAGCTGGGGGGATCGCGAGCAGTACTTC
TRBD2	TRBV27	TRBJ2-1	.	CASSLFPSGSGPYNEQFF	TGTGCCAGCAGTTTATTCCCTAGCGGGAGTGGTCCCTACAATGAGCAGTTCTTC
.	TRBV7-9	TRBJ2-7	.	CASSLLSDEQYF	TGTGCCAGCAGCTTACTATCAGACGAGCAGTACTTC
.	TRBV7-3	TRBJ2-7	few	CASSLGGGPSDEQYF	TGTGCCAGCAGCTTAGGGGGAGGTCCTAGCGACGAGCAGTACTTC
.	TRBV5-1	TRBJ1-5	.	CASSWGIAGNQPQHF	TGCGCCAGCAGCTGGGGTATTGCGGGCAATCAGCCCCAGCATTTT
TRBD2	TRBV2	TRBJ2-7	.	CASGRGPGYEQYF	TGTGCCAGCGGGAGGGGCCCGGGCTACGAGCAGTACTTC
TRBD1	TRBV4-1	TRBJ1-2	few	CASSQGAGGHYGYTF	TGCGCCAGCAGCCAAGGGGCAGGGGGCCACTATGGCTACACCTTC
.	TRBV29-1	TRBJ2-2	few	CSVRQTNTGELFF	TGCAGCGTTCGACAGACCAACACCGGGGAGCTGTTTTTT
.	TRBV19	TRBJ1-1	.	CASLAFGGVNTEAFF	TGTGCCAGCCTGGCATTTGGGGGGGTGAACACTGAAGCTTTCTTT
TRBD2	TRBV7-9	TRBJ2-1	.	CASSQGLAVSYNEQFF	TGTGCCAGCAGCCAGGGACTAGCGGTCTCCTACAATGAGCAGTTCTTC